This T cell receptor beta chain is drawn from a study of beta chain features in type 1 diabetes. As regards this clone: The antigen remains unidentified.

Expressed TCRB transcripts were sequenced after all isolated RNA was converted to cDNA. The data were produced by immunoSEQ multiplex PCR, yet TCRdb's version contains in-frame clones alone and is incomplete. In the table there are approximately 280,000 clones, 15% of which are singletons. CD4+ naive, central memory, regulatory and stem cell-like memory cells were sorted via CD45RO/CCR7/CD25/CD127/CD95/CD27. Per germline, CDR1 KGHSH and CDR2 LQKENI. The CDR3 length is 16 residues. V lost 5 bases and J 5 bases, leaving 21 bases between the germline ends. Notes on the study in general: Moderately but significantly shorter TCRB CDR3s were found in Type 1 diabetes patients in all four CD4+ subsets.

The genes are TRBV18 and TRBJ2-5, with D tentatively TRBD2 (7 bases). Sequenced material: naive CD4+ T cells from blood. This receptor was identified in a man in his late teens or twenties with type 1 diabetes. The CDR3 reads CASSWALGGRRETQYF. The CDR3 DNA reads TGTGCCAGCTCATGGGCCCTCGGGGGGCGCCGGGAGACCCAGTACTTC.